This T cell receptor beta chain was captured by sequencing in a study of technical replicates of blood from several donors. The V end was cut by 0 bases, the J end by 6 bases, with 9 bases between. Germline V gives CDR1 SGHNT, CDR2 YENEEA. The CDR3 is 13 residues long. Only in-frame clones appear in the TCRdb table, and some are missing; sequencing was by immunoSEQ multiplex PCR. The repertoire holds 60,000 to 80,000 clones, with approximately 93% as singletons. The chain is built from TRBV11-3 and TRBJ2-7; D is possibly TRBD1 (6 bases). The specimen sequenced was PBMCs. The sequence derives from a human donor in good health. Some clones in this sample may be carry-over from other donors' samples. CDR3 in DNA: TGTGCCAGCAGCTTAGATCCCAGGGGCGAGCAGTACTTC. It is translated as CASSLDPRGEQYF. The whole variable domain, filled in from reference TRBV11-3 and TRBJ2-7, reads EAGVVQSPRYKIIEKKQPVAFWCNPISGHNTLYWYLQNLGQGPELLIRYENEEAVDDSQLPKDRFSAERLKGVDSTLKIQPAELGDSAVYLCASSLDPRGEQYFGPGTRLTVT.